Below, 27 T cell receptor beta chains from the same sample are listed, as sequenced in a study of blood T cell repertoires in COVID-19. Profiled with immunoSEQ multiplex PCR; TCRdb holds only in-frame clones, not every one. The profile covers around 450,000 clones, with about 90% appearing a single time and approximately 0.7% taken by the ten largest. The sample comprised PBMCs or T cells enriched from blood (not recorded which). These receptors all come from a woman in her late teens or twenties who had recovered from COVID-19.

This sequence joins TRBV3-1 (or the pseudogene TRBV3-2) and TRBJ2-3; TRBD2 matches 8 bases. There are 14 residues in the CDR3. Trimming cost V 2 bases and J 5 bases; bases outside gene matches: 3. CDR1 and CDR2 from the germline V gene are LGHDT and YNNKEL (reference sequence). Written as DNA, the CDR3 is TGTGCCAGCAGCCAAACCGCGGGGGGAGATACGCAGTATTTT. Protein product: CASSQTAGGDTQYF.

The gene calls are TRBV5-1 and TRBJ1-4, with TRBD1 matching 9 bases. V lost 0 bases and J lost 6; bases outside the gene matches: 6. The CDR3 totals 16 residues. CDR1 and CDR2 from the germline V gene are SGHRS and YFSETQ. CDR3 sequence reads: CASSLGQGDGDEKLFF. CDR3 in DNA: TGCGCCAGCAGCTTGGGACAGGGGGACGGGGATGAAAAACTGTTTTTT. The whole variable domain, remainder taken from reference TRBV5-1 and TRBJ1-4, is KAGVTQTPRYLIKTRGQQVTLSCSPISGHRSVSWYQQTPGQGLQFLFEYFSETQRNKGNFPGRFSGRQFSNSRSEMNVSTLELGDSALYLCASSLGQGDGDEKLFFGSGTQLSVL.

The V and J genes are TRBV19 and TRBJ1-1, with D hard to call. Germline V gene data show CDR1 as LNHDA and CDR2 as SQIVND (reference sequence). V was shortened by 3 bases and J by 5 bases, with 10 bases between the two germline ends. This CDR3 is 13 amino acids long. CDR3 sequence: CASSMSAGTEAFF. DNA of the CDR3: TGTGCCAGTAGTATGTCGGCGGGGACTGAAGCTTTCTTT.

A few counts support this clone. CDR3 in DNA: TGTGCCAGCTCACCAGGGAGTCCGAACACTGAAGCTTTCTTT. Translating it yields CASSPGSPNTEAFF. The chain recombines TRBV18 with TRBJ1-1; D is ambiguous. The CDR3 is 14 residues long. Trimming removed 2 bases at V and 1 base at J, with 8 bases between. From germline, CDR1 is KGHSH and CDR2 LQKENI.

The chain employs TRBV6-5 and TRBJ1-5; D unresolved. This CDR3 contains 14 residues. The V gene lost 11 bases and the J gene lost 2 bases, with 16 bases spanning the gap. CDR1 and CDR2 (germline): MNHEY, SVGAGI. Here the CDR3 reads CASRGVVGNQPQHF. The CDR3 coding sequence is TGTGCCTCCCGCGGCGTCGTCGGCAATCAGCCCCAGCATTTT.

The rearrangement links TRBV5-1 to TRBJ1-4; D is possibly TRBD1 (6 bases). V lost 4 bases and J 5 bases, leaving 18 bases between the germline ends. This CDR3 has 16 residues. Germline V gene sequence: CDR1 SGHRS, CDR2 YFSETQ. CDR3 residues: CASSPGGQIRNEKLFF. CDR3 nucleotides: TGCGCCAGCAGCCCTGGAGGACAGATCCGAAATGAAAAACTGTTTTTT.

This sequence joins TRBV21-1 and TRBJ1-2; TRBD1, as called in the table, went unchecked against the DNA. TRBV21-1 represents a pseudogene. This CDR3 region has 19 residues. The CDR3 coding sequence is TGTGCCAGCAGCAAAGTTAGGACAGGGGACGTGGGAGCTAACTATGGCTACACCTTC. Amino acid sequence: CASSKVRTGDVGANYGYTF.

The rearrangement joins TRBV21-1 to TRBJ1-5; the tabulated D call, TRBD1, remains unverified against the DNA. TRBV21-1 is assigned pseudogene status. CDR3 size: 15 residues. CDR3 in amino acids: CASSKAPGANQPQHF. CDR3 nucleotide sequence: TGTGCCAGCAGCAAAGCGCCAGGGGCTAATCAGCCCCAGCATTTT.

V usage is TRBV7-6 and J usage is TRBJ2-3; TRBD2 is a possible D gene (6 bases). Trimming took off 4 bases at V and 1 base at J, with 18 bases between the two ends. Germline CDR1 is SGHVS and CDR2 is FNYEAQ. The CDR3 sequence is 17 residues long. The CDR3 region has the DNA TGTGCCAGCAGCTCAAGGGACTGGGACCGACGCACAGATACGCAGTATTTT. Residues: CASSSRDWDRRTDTQYF.

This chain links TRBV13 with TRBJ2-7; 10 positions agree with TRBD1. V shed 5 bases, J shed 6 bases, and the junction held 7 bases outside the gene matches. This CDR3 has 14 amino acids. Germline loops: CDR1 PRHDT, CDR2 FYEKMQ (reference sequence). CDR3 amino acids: CASSHLTGGGEQYF. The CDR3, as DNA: TGTGCCAGCAGCCACTTGACAGGGGGCGGCGAGCAGTACTTC.

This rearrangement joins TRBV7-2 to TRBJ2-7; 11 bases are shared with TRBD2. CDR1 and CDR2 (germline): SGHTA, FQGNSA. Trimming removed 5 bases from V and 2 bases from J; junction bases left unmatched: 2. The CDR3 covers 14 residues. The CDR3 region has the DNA TGTGCCAGCAGCGCGACTAGCGGGGCCTACGAGCAGTACTTC. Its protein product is CASSATSGAYEQYF.

CDR3 region: CASSFMDGGESYNEQFF. In DNA, the CDR3 is TGTGCCAGCAGCTTCATGGACGGGGGGGAGTCCTACAATGAGCAGTTCTTC. The J gene is TRBJ2-1, the V gene TRBV5-6; 8 positions match TRBD2. The V segment lost 2 bases and the J segment 1 base; nucleotides outside the gene matches: 8. Germline V lookup: CDR1 SGHDT, CDR2 YYEEEE. This CDR3 comprises 17 residues.

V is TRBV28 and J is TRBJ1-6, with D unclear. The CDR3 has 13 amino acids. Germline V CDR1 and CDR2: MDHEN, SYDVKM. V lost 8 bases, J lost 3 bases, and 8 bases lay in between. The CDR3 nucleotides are TGTGCCAGCGGAGGCGGCTATAATTCACCCCTCCACTTT. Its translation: CASGGGYNSPLHF.

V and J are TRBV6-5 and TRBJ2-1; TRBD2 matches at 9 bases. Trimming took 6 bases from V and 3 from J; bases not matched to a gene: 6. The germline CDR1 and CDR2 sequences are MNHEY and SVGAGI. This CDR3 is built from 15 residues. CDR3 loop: CASRIGTSLYNEQFF. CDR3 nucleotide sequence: TGTGCCAGCAGGATTGGGACTAGCCTCTACAATGAGCAGTTCTTC.

In DNA, the CDR3 is TGCGCCAGCAGCCACCAACAGGGGTCAGATACGCAGTATTTT. Encoded protein: CASSHQQGSDTQYF. The chain joins TRBV4-1 to TRBJ2-3; 7 positions match TRBD1. J was trimmed by 4 bases and V by 3 bases; bases with no gene match: 4. Germline CDR1 MGHRA, CDR2 YSYEKL. CDR3 length equals 14 residues.

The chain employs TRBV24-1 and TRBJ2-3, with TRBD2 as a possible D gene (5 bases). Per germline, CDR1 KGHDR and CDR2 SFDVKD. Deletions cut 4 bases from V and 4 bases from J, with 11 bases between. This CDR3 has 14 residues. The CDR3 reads CATSDPDSADTQYF. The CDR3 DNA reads TGTGCCACCAGTGACCCGGACTCGGCAGATACGCAGTATTTT.

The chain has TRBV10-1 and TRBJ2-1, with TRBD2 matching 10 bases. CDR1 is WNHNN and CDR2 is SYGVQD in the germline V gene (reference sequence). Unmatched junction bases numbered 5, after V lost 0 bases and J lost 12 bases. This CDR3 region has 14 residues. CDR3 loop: CASSESGSGGAQFF. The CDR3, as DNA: TGCGCCAGCAGTGAGTCGGGGAGCGGGGGGGCGCAGTTCTTC.

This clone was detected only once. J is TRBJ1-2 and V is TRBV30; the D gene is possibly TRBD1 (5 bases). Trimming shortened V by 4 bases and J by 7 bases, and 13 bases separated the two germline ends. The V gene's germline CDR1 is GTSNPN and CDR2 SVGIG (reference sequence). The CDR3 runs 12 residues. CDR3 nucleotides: TGTGCCTGGAACCCCGGGGGGGGTGGCTACACCTTC. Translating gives CAWNPGGGGYTF.

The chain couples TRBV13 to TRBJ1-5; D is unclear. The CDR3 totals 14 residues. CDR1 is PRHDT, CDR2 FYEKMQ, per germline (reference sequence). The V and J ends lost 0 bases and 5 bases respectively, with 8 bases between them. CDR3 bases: TGTGCCAGCAGCTTAGGTATGAGTGATCAGCCCCAGCATTTT. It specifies CASSLGMSDQPQHF.

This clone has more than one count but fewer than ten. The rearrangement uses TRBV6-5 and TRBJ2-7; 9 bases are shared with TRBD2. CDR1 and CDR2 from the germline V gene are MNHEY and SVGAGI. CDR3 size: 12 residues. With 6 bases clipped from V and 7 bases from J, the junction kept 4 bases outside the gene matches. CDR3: CASRVSGGEQYF. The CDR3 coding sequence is TGTGCCAGCAGGGTTAGCGGGGGAGAGCAGTACTTC.

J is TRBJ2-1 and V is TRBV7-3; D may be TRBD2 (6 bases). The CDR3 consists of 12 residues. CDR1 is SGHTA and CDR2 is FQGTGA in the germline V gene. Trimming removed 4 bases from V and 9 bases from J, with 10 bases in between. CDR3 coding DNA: TGTGCCAGCAGCTCCTTCGGGGGTGAGCAGTTCTTC. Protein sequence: CASSSFGGEQFF.

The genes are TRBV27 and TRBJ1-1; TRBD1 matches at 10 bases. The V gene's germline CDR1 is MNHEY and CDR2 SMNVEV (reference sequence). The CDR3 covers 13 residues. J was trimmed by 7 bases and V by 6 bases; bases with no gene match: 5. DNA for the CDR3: TGTGCCAGCAGCCCGGGACAGGGGATTGAAGCTTTCTTT. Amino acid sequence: CASSPGQGIEAFF.

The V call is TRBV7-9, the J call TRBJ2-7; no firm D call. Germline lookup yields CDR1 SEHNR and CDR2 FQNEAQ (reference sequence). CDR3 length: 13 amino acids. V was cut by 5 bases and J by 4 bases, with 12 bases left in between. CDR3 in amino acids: CASSPDSVYEQYF. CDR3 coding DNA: TGTGCCAGCAGCCCCGACTCCGTTTACGAGCAGTACTTC. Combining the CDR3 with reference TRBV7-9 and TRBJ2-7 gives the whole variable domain DTGVSQNPRHKITKRGQNVTFRCDPISEHNRLYWYRQTLGQGPEFLTYFQNEAQLEKSRLLSDRFSAERPKGSFSTLEIQRTEQGDSAMYLCASSPDSVYEQYFGPGTRLTVT.

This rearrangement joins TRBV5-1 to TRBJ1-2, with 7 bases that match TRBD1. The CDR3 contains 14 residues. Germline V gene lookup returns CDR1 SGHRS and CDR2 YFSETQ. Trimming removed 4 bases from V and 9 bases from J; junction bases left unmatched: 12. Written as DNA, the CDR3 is TGCGCCAGCAGCCGGACAATTGGACAGGCGAGCTACACCTTC. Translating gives CASSRTIGQASYTF. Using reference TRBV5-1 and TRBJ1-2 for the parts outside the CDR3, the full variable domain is KAGVTQTPRYLIKTRGQQVTLSCSPISGHRSVSWYQQTPGQGLQFLFEYFSETQRNKGNFPGRFSGRQFSNSRSEMNVSTLELGDSALYLCASSRTIGQASYTFGSGTRLTVV.

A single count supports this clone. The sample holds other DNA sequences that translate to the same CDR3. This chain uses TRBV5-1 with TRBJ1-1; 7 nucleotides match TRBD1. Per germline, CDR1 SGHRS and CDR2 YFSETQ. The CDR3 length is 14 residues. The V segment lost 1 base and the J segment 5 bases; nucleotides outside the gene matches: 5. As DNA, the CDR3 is TGCGCCAGCAGCTTGACAGGGGAAAATACTGAAGCTTTCTTT. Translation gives CASSLTGENTEAFF.

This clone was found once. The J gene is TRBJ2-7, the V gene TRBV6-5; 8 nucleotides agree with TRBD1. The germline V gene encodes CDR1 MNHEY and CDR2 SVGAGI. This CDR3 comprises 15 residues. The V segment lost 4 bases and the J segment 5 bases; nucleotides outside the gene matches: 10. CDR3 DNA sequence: TGTGCCAGCAGTTTTTACAGGGGGGAGAGAGACGAGCAGTACTTC. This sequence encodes CASSFYRGERDEQYF.

The CDR3 DNA reads as TGTGCCATCCTGAGGCCTGGGACAGGCGGAAACACCATATATTTT. It yields the protein CAILRPGTGGNTIYF. The rearrangement joins TRBV10-3 to TRBJ1-3, with 8 bases matching TRBD1. The germline V gene has CDR1 ENHRY and CDR2 SYGVKD. The CDR3 extends over 15 amino acids. The junction had 10 bases not matched to a gene; V was cut back by 8 bases and J by 4 bases.